This T cell receptor beta chain appears in the sequencing data of a study of identifying expanded T cells in peripheral blood. Repertoires were generated with immunoSEQ multiplex PCR, while TCRdb's copy carries only in-frame clones and drops some. The profile shows over 100,000 clones, about 85% of them singletons. This clone was seen a handful of times. The CDR3 has 16 residues. With 2 bases removed from V and 2 bases from J, the gap between germline ends came to 18 bases. Germline V gene sequence: CDR1 GTSNPN, CDR2 SVGIG (reference sequence). V gene TRBV30 combines with J gene TRBJ1-2; a weak D match, TRBD1 (5 bases). The specimen was blood. This TCR derives from a person aged 18 to 75 in good health. The CDR3 sequence: CAWSHGAGKTNYGYTF. CDR3 DNA sequence: TGTGCCTGGAGTCACGGGGCAGGGAAGACAAACTATGGCTACACCTTC.